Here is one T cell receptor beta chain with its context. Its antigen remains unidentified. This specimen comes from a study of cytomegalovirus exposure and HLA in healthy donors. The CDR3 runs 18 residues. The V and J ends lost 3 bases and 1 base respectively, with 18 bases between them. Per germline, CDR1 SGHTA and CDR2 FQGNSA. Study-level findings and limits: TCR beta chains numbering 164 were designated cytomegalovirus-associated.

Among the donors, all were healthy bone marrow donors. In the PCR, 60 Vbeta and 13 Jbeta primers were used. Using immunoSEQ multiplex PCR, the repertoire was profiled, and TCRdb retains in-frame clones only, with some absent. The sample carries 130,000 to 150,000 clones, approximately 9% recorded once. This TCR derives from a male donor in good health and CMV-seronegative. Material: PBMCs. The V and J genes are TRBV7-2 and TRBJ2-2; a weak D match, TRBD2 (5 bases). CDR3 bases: TGTGCCAGCAGCTTCGGGGAACTTACCGGACTGAACACCGGGGAGCTGTTTTTT. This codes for CASSFGELTGLNTGELFF.